This TCR beta chain was sequenced during a study of CD8 T cells in ankylosing spondylitis. The study, taken as a whole, reports: Several highly homologous variants formed a TCR beta motif that appeared characteristic of ankylosing spondylitis blood. Disease-linked clones reportedly concentrated significantly in matched ankylosing spondylitis synovial fluid. Researchers report that disease-linked clones proved CD8+ and relatively rare in peripheral blood.

CDR3 size: 15 residues. V lost 7 bases to trimming and J lost 1 base; unmatched junction nucleotides: 8. CDR1 is MNHNS and CDR2 is SASEGT in the germline V gene. The table lists this clonotype with a few counts. The antigen is not known. Quantitative 5'-RACE with molecular barcodes generated TCR beta libraries. TCRdb reprocessed the 5' RACE reads with MiXCR, giving one entry per CDR3 protein. The sample has around 250,000 distinct CDR3 sequences, 15% to 20% seen once. The source is a male donor with ankylosing spondylitis or in good health (not recorded which). The sequenced material came from blood, either unsorted or a sorted T cell fraction (not recorded which). The chain carries TRBV6-1 and TRBJ1-1; 8 positions match TRBD1. The CDR3 DNA is TGTGCCAGCACCGTGACAGGGGATGCGAACACTGAAGCTTTCTTT. This gives the protein CASTVTGDANTEAFF.